Given below is one T cell receptor beta chain in context. Antigen specificity is unknown. This record comes from a study of cytomegalovirus exposure and HLA in healthy donors. Whole-study context: Researchers found that more than 70% of almost 400 genotyped donors fell within the Caucasian-associated ancestry cluster. Study-level results: Association of a missense DCLRE1C variant with TCR beta V- and J-gene trimming was reported in a later analysis. The majority of CMV-associated TCR beta chains were reported as apparently HLA-restricted in a later analysis. A later analysis reported that several of the most significant clusters appeared to be linked to common viral pathogens, among them Epstein-Barr virus.

Amplification used 60 Vbeta primers and 13 Jbeta primers. Using immunoSEQ multiplex PCR, the repertoire was profiled, and TCRdb retains in-frame clones only, with some absent. The ten top clones account for approximately 1%, within a sample of about 140,000 clones. The CDR3 has 15 residues. V dropped 3 bases and J dropped 5 bases, with 17 bases sitting between them. Germline V gene data show CDR1 as SEHNR and CDR2 as FQNEAQ (reference sequence). The sequenced sample was PBMCs. The TCR sequence derives from a male donor in good health and CMV-seronegative. This rearrangement joins TRBV7-9 to TRBJ2-7; D gene unclear. This CDR3 reads CASSFPLFSINEQYF. The CDR3 coding sequence is TGTGCCAGCAGCTTTCCCCTTTTCAGTATCAACGAGCAGTACTTC.